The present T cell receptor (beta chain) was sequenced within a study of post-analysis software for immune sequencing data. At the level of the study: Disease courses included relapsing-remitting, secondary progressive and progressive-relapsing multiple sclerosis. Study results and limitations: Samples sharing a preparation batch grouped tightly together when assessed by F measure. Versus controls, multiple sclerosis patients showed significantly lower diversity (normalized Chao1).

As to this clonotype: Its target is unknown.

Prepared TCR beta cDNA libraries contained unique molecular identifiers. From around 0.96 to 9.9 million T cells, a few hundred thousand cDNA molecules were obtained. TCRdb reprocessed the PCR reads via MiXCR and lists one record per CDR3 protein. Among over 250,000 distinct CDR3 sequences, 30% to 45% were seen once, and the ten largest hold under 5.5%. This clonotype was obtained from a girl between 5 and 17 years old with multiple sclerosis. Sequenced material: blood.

For the CDR3, the DNA is TGTGCCAGCAGCCCCCTACAGGGTAATTTCGCTGAAGCTTTCTTT. This encodes CASSPLQGNFAEAFF. The chain uses TRBV5-4 and TRBJ1-1; D possibly corresponds to TRBD1 (6 bases). V was pared by 4 bases and J by 6 bases, with 19 bases between. CDR3 length equals 15 residues. Germline lookup yields CDR1 SGHNT and CDR2 YYREEE (reference sequence).